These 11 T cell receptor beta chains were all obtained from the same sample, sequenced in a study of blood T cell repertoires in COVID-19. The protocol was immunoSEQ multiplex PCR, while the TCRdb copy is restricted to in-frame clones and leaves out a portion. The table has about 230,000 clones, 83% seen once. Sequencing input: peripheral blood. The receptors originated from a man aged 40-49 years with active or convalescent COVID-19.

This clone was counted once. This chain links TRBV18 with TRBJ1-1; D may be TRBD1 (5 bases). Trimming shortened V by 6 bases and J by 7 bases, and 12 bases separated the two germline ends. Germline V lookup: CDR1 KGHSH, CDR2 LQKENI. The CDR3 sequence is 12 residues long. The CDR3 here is CASSAGRNEAFF. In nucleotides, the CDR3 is TGTGCCAGCTCCGCAGGGCGTAATGAAGCTTTCTTT.

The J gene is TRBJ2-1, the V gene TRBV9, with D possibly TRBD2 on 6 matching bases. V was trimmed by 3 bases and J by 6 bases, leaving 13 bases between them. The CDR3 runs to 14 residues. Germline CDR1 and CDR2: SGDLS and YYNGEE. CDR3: CASSGNPSVNEQFF. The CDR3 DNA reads TGTGCCAGCAGCGGAAACCCTAGCGTCAATGAGCAGTTCTTC.

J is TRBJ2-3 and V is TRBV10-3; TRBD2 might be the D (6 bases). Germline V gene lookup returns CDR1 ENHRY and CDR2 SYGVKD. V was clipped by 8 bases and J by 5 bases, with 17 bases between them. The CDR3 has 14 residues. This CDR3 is CAIAEGQWGDTQYF. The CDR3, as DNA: TGTGCCATCGCGGAGGGGCAATGGGGAGATACGCAGTATTTT.

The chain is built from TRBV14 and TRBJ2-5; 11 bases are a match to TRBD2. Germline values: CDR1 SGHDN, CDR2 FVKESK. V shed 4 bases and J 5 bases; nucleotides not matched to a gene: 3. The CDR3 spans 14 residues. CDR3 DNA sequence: TGTGCCAGCAGCCCGGGACTAGCGGCCGAGACCCAGTACTTC. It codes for CASSPGLAAETQYF.

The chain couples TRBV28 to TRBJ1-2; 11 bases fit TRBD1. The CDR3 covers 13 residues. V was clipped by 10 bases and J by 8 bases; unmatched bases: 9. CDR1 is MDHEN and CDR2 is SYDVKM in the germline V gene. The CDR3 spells CATTGQGARGYTF. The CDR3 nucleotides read TGTGCCACTACAGGACAGGGGGCGCGCGGCTACACCTTC.

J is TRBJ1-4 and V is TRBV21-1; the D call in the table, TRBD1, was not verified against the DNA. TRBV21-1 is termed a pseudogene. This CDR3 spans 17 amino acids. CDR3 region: CASSRQGKTSTNEKLFF. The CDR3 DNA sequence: TGTGCCAGCAGCAGGCAGGGAAAGACTTCAACTAATGAAAAACTGTTTTTT.

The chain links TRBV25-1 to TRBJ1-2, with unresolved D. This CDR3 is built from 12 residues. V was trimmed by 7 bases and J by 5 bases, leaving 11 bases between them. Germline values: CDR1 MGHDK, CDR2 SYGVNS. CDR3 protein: CASNRFPYGYTF. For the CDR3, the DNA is TGTGCCAGCAACCGGTTTCCTTATGGCTACACCTTC.

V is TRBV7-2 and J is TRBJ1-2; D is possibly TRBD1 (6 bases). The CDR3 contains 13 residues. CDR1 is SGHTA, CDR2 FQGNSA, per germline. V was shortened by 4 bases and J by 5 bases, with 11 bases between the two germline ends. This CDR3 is CASSYRTEYGYTF. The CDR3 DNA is TGTGCCAGCAGCTACAGGACAGAATATGGCTACACCTTC.

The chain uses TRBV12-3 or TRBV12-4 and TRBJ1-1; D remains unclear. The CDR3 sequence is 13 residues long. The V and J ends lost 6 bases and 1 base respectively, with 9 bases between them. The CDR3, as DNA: TGTGCCAGCAGCCTTTACAGGAACACTGAAGCTTTCTTT. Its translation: CASSLYRNTEAFF.

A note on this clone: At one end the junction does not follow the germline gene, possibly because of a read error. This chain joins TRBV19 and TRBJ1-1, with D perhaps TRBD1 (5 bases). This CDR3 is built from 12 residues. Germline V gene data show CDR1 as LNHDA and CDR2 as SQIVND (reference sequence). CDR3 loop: CASTIGGQGTFF. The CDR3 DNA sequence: TGTGCCAGTACTATAGGTGGGCAGGGTACCTTCTTT.

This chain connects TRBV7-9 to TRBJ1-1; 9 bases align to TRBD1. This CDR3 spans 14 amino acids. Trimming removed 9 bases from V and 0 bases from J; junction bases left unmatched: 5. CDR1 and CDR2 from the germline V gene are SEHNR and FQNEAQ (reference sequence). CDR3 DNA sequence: TGTGCCAGTTCGACAGGGGGTTTGAACACTGAAGCTTTCTTT. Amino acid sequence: CASSTGGLNTEAFF. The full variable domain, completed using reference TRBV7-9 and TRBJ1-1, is DTGVSQNPRHKITKRGQNVTFRCDPISEHNRLYWYRQTLGQGPEFLTYFQNEAQLEKSRLLSDRFSAERPKGSFSTLEIQRTEQGDSAMYLCASSTGGLNTEAFFGQGTRLTVV.